A selection of T cell receptor beta chains follows, all from one sample in a study of blood T cell repertoires in COVID-19. TCRdb's table, derived via immunoSEQ multiplex PCR, lists solely in-frame clones and lacks some. In the table there are about 170,000 clones, more than 65% of which are singletons. Sequencing was done on a sample of peripheral blood. The receptors were gathered from a woman older than 75 with active or convalescent COVID-19. Both conserved end residues are part of each CDR3. The D gene is left open where the match is weak.

CASSLAAGERSGELFF,TRBV5-1,TRBJ2-2,TRBD2
CASSISGGGTGELFF,TRBV19,TRBJ2-2,TRBD2
CASSADRIQETQYF,TRBV9,TRBJ2-5,.
CASKPPAEGFGGYTF,TRBV28,TRBJ1-2,.
CASSQELGLTDTQYF,TRBV3-1/TRBV3-2,TRBJ2-3,.
CASSPVSGVGGTEAFF,TRBV5-1,TRBJ1-1,.
CASSEGVWADEYF,TRBV6-1,TRBJ2-4,.
CASSYSNQGALDGYTF,TRBV6-5,TRBJ1-2,TRBD1
CASSKTGGNYGYTF,TRBV7-2,TRBJ1-2,TRBD1
CASQNLLKQGDNSPLHF,TRBV19,TRBJ1-6,.
CASSLTGVSYNEQFF,TRBV5-1,TRBJ2-1,.
CASRWEGTRTEAFF,TRBV2,TRBJ1-1,.
CAISPSAYNEQFF,TRBV10-3,TRBJ2-1,.
CASSLDSSGELFF,TRBV5-1,TRBJ2-2,.
CASSEADRGHYEQYF,TRBV6-1,TRBJ2-7,TRBD1
CASSLEVARGNTIYF,TRBV28,TRBJ1-3,.
CASSNNRGTEAFF,TRBV10-2,TRBJ1-1,TRBD1
CASSGGQGANQPQHF,TRBV2,TRBJ1-5,TRBD1
CASSLGGTGIPYEQYF,TRBV11-2,TRBJ2-7,TRBD1
CASRSRGGGDVTQYF,TRBV7-9,TRBJ2-5,.
CASSATSRNAGELFF,TRBV9,TRBJ2-2,TRBD2
CASNRDLNTEAFF,TRBV6-6,TRBJ1-1,.
CASSQVSGGRGSYEQYF,TRBV3-1/TRBV3-2,TRBJ2-7,TRBD1
CASSYRRTSGSTDTQYF,TRBV19,TRBJ2-3,TRBD2
CASSQGSGRRADTQYF,TRBV11-3,TRBJ2-3,TRBD2
CASSPSQGSYYGYTF,TRBV18,TRBJ1-2,.
CASLTGGANDNEQFF,TRBV6-5,TRBJ2-1,TRBD2
CASSLEGTEAFF,TRBV5-1,TRBJ1-1,.
CASSLDSGRLGTEAFF,TRBV5-6,TRBJ1-1,.
CASSQEGGRSEAFF,TRBV3-1/TRBV3-2,TRBJ1-1,.
CASSASGYYNEKLFF,TRBV12-1,TRBJ1-4,.
CASSYSGLAGSGELFF,TRBV6-5,TRBJ2-2,TRBD2
CASSPQGSNSPLHF,TRBV28,TRBJ1-6,TRBD1
CASSLAGTANQPQHF,TRBV7-9,TRBJ1-5,TRBD1
CASSIAQGDDSPLHF,TRBV19,TRBJ1-6,.
CASSPQGVSNQPQHF,TRBV19,TRBJ1-5,TRBD1
CASSDGRFLPQHF,TRBV27,TRBJ1-5,.
CASSKASGIMEQYF,TRBV18,TRBJ2-7,TRBD2
CASSQVVTGSEQYF,TRBV14,TRBJ2-7,.
CASSPTTENTEAFF,TRBV18,TRBJ1-1,.
CASSRGGGVNTQYF,TRBV2,TRBJ2-3,.
CASSQERGVGDNEQFF,TRBV3-1/TRBV3-2,TRBJ2-1,.
CASSELTSGPDTQYF,TRBV6-4,TRBJ2-3,TRBD2
CASGLGQQGTEAFF,TRBV2,TRBJ1-1,.
CASSRVTSGISYEQYF,TRBV5-6,TRBJ2-7,TRBD2
CASSLTSGTYEQYF,TRBV11-3,TRBJ2-7,TRBD2
CASSLRFTHNEKLFF,TRBV28,TRBJ1-4,.
CASRRTPQWDTEAFF,TRBV6-5,TRBJ1-1,.
CASSMTGGFYEQYF,TRBV6-6,TRBJ2-7,TRBD1
CASSVAPGLGNNEQFF,TRBV9,TRBJ2-1,TRBD2
CASHDRRQGSPLHF,TRBV6-5,TRBJ1-6,.
CSVVPSGSGYEQYF,TRBV29-1,TRBJ2-7,TRBD2
CASSILPGVDEQYF,TRBV19,TRBJ2-7,.
CASSVGGNYSYTF,TRBV9,TRBJ1-2,.